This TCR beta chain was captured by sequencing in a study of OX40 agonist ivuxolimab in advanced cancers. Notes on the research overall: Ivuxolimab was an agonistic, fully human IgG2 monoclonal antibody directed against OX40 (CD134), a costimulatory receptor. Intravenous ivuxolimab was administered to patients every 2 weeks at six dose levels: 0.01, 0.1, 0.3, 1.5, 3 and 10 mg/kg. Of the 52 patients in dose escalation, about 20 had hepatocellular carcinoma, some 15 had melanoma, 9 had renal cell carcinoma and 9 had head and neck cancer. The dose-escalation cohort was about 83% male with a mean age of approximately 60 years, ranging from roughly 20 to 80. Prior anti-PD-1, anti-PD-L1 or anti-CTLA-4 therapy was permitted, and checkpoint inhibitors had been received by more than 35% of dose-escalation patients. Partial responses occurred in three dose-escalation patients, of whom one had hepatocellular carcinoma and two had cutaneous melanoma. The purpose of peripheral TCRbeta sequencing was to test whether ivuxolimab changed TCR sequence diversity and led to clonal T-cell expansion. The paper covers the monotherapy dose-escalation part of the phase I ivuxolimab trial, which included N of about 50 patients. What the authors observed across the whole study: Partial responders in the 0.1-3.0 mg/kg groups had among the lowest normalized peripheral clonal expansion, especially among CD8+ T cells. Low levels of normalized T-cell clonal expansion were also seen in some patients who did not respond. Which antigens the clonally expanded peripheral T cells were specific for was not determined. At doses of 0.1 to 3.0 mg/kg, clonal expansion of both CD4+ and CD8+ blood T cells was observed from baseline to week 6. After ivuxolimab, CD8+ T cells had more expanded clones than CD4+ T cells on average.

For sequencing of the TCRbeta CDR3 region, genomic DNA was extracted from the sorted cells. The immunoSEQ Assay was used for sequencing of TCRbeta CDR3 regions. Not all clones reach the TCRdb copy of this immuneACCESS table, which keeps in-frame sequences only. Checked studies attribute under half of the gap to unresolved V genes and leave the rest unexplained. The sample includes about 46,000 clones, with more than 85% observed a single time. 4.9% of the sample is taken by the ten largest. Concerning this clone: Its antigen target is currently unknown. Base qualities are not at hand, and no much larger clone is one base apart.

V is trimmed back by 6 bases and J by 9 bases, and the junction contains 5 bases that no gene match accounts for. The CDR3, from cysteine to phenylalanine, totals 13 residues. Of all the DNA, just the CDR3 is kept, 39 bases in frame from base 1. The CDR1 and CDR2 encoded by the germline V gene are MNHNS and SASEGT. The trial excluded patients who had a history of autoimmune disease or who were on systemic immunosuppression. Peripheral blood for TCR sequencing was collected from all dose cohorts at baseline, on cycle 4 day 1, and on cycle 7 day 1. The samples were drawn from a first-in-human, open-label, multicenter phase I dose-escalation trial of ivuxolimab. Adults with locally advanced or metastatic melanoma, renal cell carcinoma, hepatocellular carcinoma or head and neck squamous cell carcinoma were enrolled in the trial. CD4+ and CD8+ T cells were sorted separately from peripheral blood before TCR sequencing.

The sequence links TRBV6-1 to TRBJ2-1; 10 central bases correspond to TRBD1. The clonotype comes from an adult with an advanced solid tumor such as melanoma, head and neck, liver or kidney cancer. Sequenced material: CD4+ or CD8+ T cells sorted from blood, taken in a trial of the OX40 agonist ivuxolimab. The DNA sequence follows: TGTGCCAGCAGATGGACAGGGGGTAGTGAGCAGTTCTTC. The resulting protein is CASRWTGGSEQFF.